This T cell receptor (beta chain) was captured by sequencing in a study of blood T cell repertoires in COVID-19 (dated by TCRdb to between 2020 and 2021). About the full investigation: Collaborator samples came from the United States, Italy and Spain and covered acute and convalescent phases of COVID-19. Where available, HLA class I and class II types were taken from metadata supplied by the sample provider and were not determined by assay-based typing. A de-identified subject ID, COVID-19 status, age in years and sex were almost always included in the sample metadata. Samples came from the ongoing ImmuneRACE study (first 160 participants) plus 1,254 subjects from 6 global collaborators. The repertoires were released in a freely available public database meant as a resource for research on the immune response to SARS-CoV-2. The prospective study material was composed of cDNA or gDNA derived from T cells, B-cell-depleted T cells, or PBMCs. Subjects who had been exposed to COVID-19, were actively infected with it, or had recovered from it provided the deeply sampled blood TCRbeta repertoires that made up the dataset.

TCRbeta CDR3 regions were amplified from genomic DNA by means of the immunoSEQ Assay, a bias-controlled multiplex PCR. On the study's bioinformatics: Nucleated cell counts per sample were estimated from amplification of reference gene primers within the assay. To quantify the absolute abundance of each unique TCRbeta CDR3 rearrangement, sequence reads were collapsed and filtered. Productive Simpson clonality was computed per sample as the square root of Simpson's diversity index over productive rearrangements. TCRdb limited this immuneACCESS table to in-frame rearrangements with V and J called. A share of clones is missing; checked studies link under half to unresolved V genes, and the rest is unexplained. V, J and clone size were drawn from that table, and D and trimming were deduced from the DNA. The sample profile shows about 98,000 clones; roughly nine tenths of them were found once. 3.5% to 5.5% of the sample is taken by the ten largest.

The collaborating institutions used their own protocols to collect whole blood in K2EDTA tubes. For TCRbeta analysis, collaborators shipped samples as frozen whole blood, isolated PBMCs, or DNA extracted from either of those sample types. The germline V gene encodes CDR1 SGDLS and CDR2 YYNGEE. Taken from cysteine to phenylalanine, the CDR3 has 14 residues. Only the CDR3 DNA stays, 42 bases, in frame from base 1. Relative to germline, V is missing 4 bases and J is missing 5 bases, with 7 bases of the junction outside any gene match. Overall study results and their limits: The quantity of clinical and demographic metadata differed by source and by participant and was supplied without curation.

With regard to this clone: Its antigen remains undetermined. No much larger clonotype is one base removed from it; base qualities were not supplied.

This clonotype was sampled from a man in his 70s with acute or convalescent COVID-19. Sequences were obtained from peripheral blood. The rearrangement combines TRBV9 with TRBJ2-3; TRBD2 lines up with 7 middle nucleotides. The CDR3 region has the sequence CASSPTSEKDTQYF. At the DNA level, the sequence is TGTGCCAGCAGCCCCACTAGCGAGAAAGATACGCAGTATTTT.